Below are 29 T cell receptor beta chains sequenced from a single sample in a study of T cell responses to AZD1222 COVID-19 vaccine. TCRdb keeps only in-frame clones here, not all; method: immunoSEQ multiplex PCR. The profile shows about 180,000 clones, 94% of them singletons. Sequenced here: peripheral blood, sampled 28 days after the second AZD1222 dose. These receptors all come from an adult who received the AZD1222 COVID-19 vaccine.

The J gene is TRBJ2-7, the V gene TRBV4-2, with TRBD2 identical over 14 bases. CDR1 and CDR2 from the germline V gene are LGHNA and YNFKEQ. Germline trimming cut 3 bases from V and 4 bases from J; bases unmatched to any gene: 5. There are 16 residues in the CDR3. DNA of the CDR3: TGTGCCAGCAGCCAGGGAGGACTAGCGGGAGGTTACGAGCAGTACTTC. This encodes CASSQGGLAGGYEQYF.

The rearrangement uses TRBV5-1 and TRBJ2-1, with a possible D match to TRBD1 (5 bases). Germline V gene sequence: CDR1 SGHRS, CDR2 YFSETQ. V lost 3 bases and J lost 5, with 18 bases in between. CDR3 length: 16 amino acids. The CDR3 sequence is CASSSRALRGNNEQFF. The CDR3 DNA reads TGCGCCAGCAGCTCCAGGGCACTCCGAGGTAACAATGAGCAGTTCTTC.

The V and J genes are TRBV5-1 and TRBJ2-7, with 14 bases aligning to TRBD2. Per germline, CDR1 SGHRS and CDR2 YFSETQ. Losses at the gene ends were 3 bases for V and 7 bases for J; bases not matched to a gene: 6. CDR3 length equals 15 residues. CDR3 DNA sequence: TGCGCCAGCAGCTCCGGACTAGCGGGAGGCGATGAGCAGTACTTC. It translates to CASSSGLAGGDEQYF.

The CDR3 nucleotides read TGTGCCAGTATGGCAGGGGGCAGTGGCGGGGAGCTGTTTTTT. Its protein product is CASMAGGSGGELFF. The chain is built from TRBV19 and TRBJ2-2; 8 bases agree with TRBD1. The CDR3 contains 14 residues. CDR1 and CDR2 from the germline V gene are LNHDA and SQIVND (reference sequence). Trimming removed 7 bases from V and 7 bases from J; junction bases left unmatched: 8.

This chain links TRBV18 with TRBJ1-1; TRBD1 agrees at 7 bases. Germline lookup yields CDR1 KGHSH and CDR2 LQKENI. Germline trimming cut 6 bases from V and 4 bases from J; bases unmatched to any gene: 5. The CDR3 runs 13 residues. CDR3 sequence (DNA): TGTGCCAGCTCGGCCAGGGGGACCACTGAAGCTTTCTTT. This codes for CASSARGTTEAFF.

The V gene is TRBV6-6, the J gene TRBJ1-2; no clear D gene. CDR3 size: 12 residues. Per the germline V gene, CDR1 is MNHNY and CDR2 is SVGAGI (reference sequence). Between the trimmed V and J ends, which lost 2 bases and 7 bases, there was a span of 8 bases. The CDR3 DNA sequence: TGTGCCAGCAGTTACGGTCTGGGTGGCTACACCTTC. Its protein product is CASSYGLGGYTF.

The J gene is TRBJ2-7, the V gene TRBV7-6; D may be TRBD2 (6 bases). Trimming shortened V by 1 base and J by 3 bases, and 25 bases separated the two germline ends. The CDR3 covers 19 residues. Germline values: CDR1 SGHVS, CDR2 FNYEAQ. CDR3 nucleotides: TGTGCCAGCAGCTTAGGTGAGGTTTCGGTTGCGGGGATTAACTACGAGCAGTACTTC. It yields the protein CASSLGEVSVAGINYEQYF.

The chain is built from TRBV4-1 and TRBJ2-5; 7 positions agree with TRBD2. V was clipped by 4 bases and J by 2 bases; unmatched bases: 10. Germline-derived CDR1 and CDR2 are MGHRA and YSYEKL. This CDR3 has 16 amino acids. In nucleotides, the CDR3 is TGCGCCAGCAGCCTATCACGGGCTAGCGGACAAGAGACCCAGTACTTC. Translated: CASSLSRASGQETQYF.

The chain combines TRBV2 with TRBJ2-2, with 7 bases matching TRBD1. CDR3 size: 15 residues. V was clipped by 8 bases and J by 9 bases; unmatched bases: 15. From germline, CDR1 is SNHLY and CDR2 FYNNEI. CDR3 bases: TGTGCCAGCCGCCCGGGTACAGGGGTGGGGAGGGAGCTGTTTTTT. It is translated as CASRPGTGVGRELFF.

The rearrangement links TRBV27 to TRBJ2-3; the D is unclear. Germline V CDR1 and CDR2: MNHEY, SMNVEV (reference sequence). The V end lost 4 bases, the J end lost 4 bases, and 15 bases lay between the germline ends. The CDR3 length is 15 residues. Here the CDR3 reads CASSSAFSWADTQYF. The DNA for the CDR3 is TGTGCCAGCAGTTCGGCATTCTCGTGGGCAGATACGCAGTATTTT.

V usage is TRBV29-1 and J usage is TRBJ2-1; the D gene is possibly TRBD1 (6 bases). Trimming cost V 6 bases and J 9 bases, with 9 bases left between them. Germline lookup yields CDR1 SQVTM and CDR2 ANQGSEA. The CDR3 spans 10 residues. The CDR3 nucleotides are TGCAGCGTCGAACAGGGTGAGCAGTTCTTC. Residues: CSVEQGEQFF.

V is TRBV10-3 and J is TRBJ1-2; the match to TRBD1 covers 7 bases. The V segment lost 9 bases and the J segment 4 bases; nucleotides outside the gene matches: 8. The CDR3 length is 13 residues. Germline lookup yields CDR1 ENHRY and CDR2 SYGVKD. The CDR3 bases are TGTGCCATTAGAGGAGAGGGGGCCTATGGCTACACCTTC. Protein: CAIRGEGAYGYTF.

The J gene is TRBJ1-1, the V gene TRBV7-9; D remains ambiguous. The germline V and J ends were trimmed by 7 bases and 1 base, with 19 bases remaining between them. The V gene's germline CDR1 is SEHNR and CDR2 FQNEAQ (reference sequence). This CDR3 has 16 amino acids. The CDR3 bases are TGTGCCAGCAACCTTGAGCAGCGCAGCCAGAACACTGAAGCTTTCTTT. Translation gives CASNLEQRSQNTEAFF. Together with reference TRBV7-9 and TRBJ1-1, the CDR3 gives the full variable domain: DTGVSQNPRHKITKRGQNVTFRCDPISEHNRLYWYRQTLGQGPEFLTYFQNEAQLEKSRLLSDRFSAERPKGSFSTLEIQRTEQGDSAMYLCASNLEQRSQNTEAFFGQGTRLTVV.

This chain connects TRBV28 to TRBJ1-1; possible D gene TRBD1, 5 bases. Looked up from germline, CDR1 is MDHEN and CDR2 is SYDVKM. The CDR3 length is 14 residues. The V gene lost 8 bases and the J gene lost 5 bases, with 18 bases spanning the gap. The CDR3 loop is CASREALGGTEAFF. The CDR3 coding sequence is TGTGCCAGCCGGGAGGCGCTTGGGGGGACTGAAGCTTTCTTT.

This clone has only a few counts. One end of the junction varies from germline; a read error may be responsible. This sequence joins TRBV5-8 and TRBJ2-1; 16 bases line up with TRBD2. Germline CDR1 reads SGHTS; CDR2 reads YDEGEE. The CDR3 covers 16 residues. In DNA form, the CDR3 reads TGTGCCAGCAGTTTGGGACTAGCGGGAGGGATAAATGAGCAGTTCTTC. It codes for CASSLGLAGGINEQFF.

The V gene is TRBV4-3, the J gene TRBJ2-5, with 7 positions matching TRBD1. The ends lost 0 bases at V and 5 bases at J; junction bases unmatched: 6. The CDR3 runs to 15 residues. CDR1 and CDR2 (germline): LGHNA, YSLEER. CDR3 nucleotide sequence: TGCGCCAGCAGCCAAGATTGGGGCAGGGGGGAGACCCAGTACTTC. The encoded protein is CASSQDWGRGETQYF.

This chain uses TRBV27 with TRBJ2-2; 7 bases map to TRBD2. Trimming cost V 6 bases and J 5 bases; bases outside gene matches: 12. Germline V lookup: CDR1 MNHEY, CDR2 SMNVEV (reference sequence). The CDR3 totals 16 residues. CDR3 protein: CASRPPWTRGTGELFF. The CDR3, as DNA: TGTGCCAGCAGACCACCATGGACTAGGGGAACCGGGGAGCTGTTTTTT.

This chain connects TRBV15 to TRBJ2-7; TRBD2 matches 8 bases. Trimming took 0 bases from V and 4 from J; bases not matched to a gene: 5. This CDR3 has 15 amino acids. Germline V CDR1 and CDR2: LNHNV, YYDKDF (reference sequence). The CDR3 loop is CATSREAGGQYEQYF. The CDR3 DNA is TGTGCCACCAGCAGAGAGGCGGGAGGCCAATACGAGCAGTACTTC.

The chain couples TRBV2 to TRBJ2-1; D gene unclear. Trimming removed 5 bases at V and 8 bases at J, with 13 bases between. Per the germline V gene, CDR1 is SNHLY and CDR2 is FYNNEI. This CDR3 is 13 amino acids long. As DNA, the CDR3 is TGTGCCAGCAGTTCTCCACGAGGCGATGAGCAGTTCTTC. Translating it yields CASSSPRGDEQFF.

The gene calls are TRBV11-3 and TRBJ1-1; D is perhaps TRBD1 (5 bases). This CDR3 comprises 14 residues. From germline, CDR1 is SGHNT and CDR2 YENEEA. V gave up 3 bases and J gave up 6 bases, with 14 bases separating them. The CDR3 bases are TGTGCCAGCAGCTTCCCTACCAGGGCCCCTGAAGCTTTCTTT. This sequence encodes CASSFPTRAPEAFF.

The chain is built from TRBV19 and TRBJ1-2; D not resolved. V lost 5 bases to trimming and J lost 6 bases, with 10 bases between them. This CDR3 spans 12 amino acids. Per germline, CDR1 LNHDA and CDR2 SQIVND (reference sequence). Written as DNA, the CDR3 is TGTGCCAGTAGTCCCCGCGGGGATGGCTACACCTTC. Residues: CASSPRGDGYTF. The variable domain in full, completed from reference TRBV19 and TRBJ1-2, reads DGGITQSPKYLFRKEGQNVTLSCEQNLNHDAMYWYRQDPGQGLRLIYYSQIVNDFQKGDIAEGYSVSREKKESFPLTVTSAQKNPTAFYLCASSPRGDGYTFGSGTRLTVV.

The genes are TRBV19 and TRBJ2-5; either TRBD1 or TRBD2 may supply D (5 bases each). This CDR3 contains 14 residues. Germline V CDR1 and CDR2: LNHDA, SQIVND (reference sequence). V was cut by 7 bases and J by 5 bases, with 17 bases left in between. CDR3 sequence (DNA): TGTGCCAGTACCTCCCCGGGACGCCGGGAGACCCAGTACTTC. Protein sequence: CASTSPGRRETQYF.

The rearrangement links TRBV9 to TRBJ1-4; the match to TRBD1 covers 7 bases. The CDR3 has 16 residues. V lost 0 bases to trimming and J lost 3 bases; unmatched junction nucleotides: 5. CDR1 SGDLS and CDR2 YYNGEE come from the germline V gene. CDR3 nucleotide sequence: TGTGCCAGCAGCGTAGGACAGGGCGAGCCTAATGAAAAACTGTTTTTT. Its translation is CASSVGQGEPNEKLFF.

The chain is built from TRBV24-1 and TRBJ2-3; 8 bases line up with TRBD2. The CDR3 spans 16 residues. Germline V gene lookup returns CDR1 KGHDR and CDR2 SFDVKD. The V and J ends lost 6 bases and 3 bases, in that order; junction bases with no gene match: 10. The CDR3 reads CATSQGGRISTDTQYF. CDR3 bases: TGTGCCACCAGTCAGGGCGGGAGGATTTCGACAGATACGCAGTATTTT.

The chain couples TRBV6-6 to TRBJ1-6; D not resolved. Germline V gives CDR1 MNHNY, CDR2 SVGAGI (reference sequence). Trimming pared 0 bases from V and 7 bases from J, leaving 7 bases between. The CDR3 runs to 14 residues. The CDR3 nucleotides are TGTGCCAGCAGTTACTCGCGGGGAAATTCACCCCTCCACTTT. As protein: CASSYSRGNSPLHF.

The gene calls are TRBV6-6 and TRBJ1-5, with D uncertain. Germline V gene sequence: CDR1 MNHNY, CDR2 SVGAGI (reference sequence). V gave up 3 bases and J gave up 0 bases, with 3 bases separating them. The CDR3 length is 13 residues. This CDR3 is CASSYGSNQPQHF. The CDR3 nucleotides read TGTGCCAGCAGTTATGGTAGCAATCAGCCCCAGCATTTT.

The rearrangement joins TRBV28 to TRBJ2-2; 12 positions agree with TRBD2. Germline CDR1 reads MDHEN; CDR2 reads SYDVKM. There are 17 residues in the CDR3. With 5 bases clipped from V and 4 bases from J, the junction kept 8 bases outside the gene matches. The CDR3 DNA reads TGTGCCAGCAGTACCTCGAGGACTAGCGGGACCACCGGGGAGCTGTTTTTT. Translation: CASSTSRTSGTTGELFF.

This clone was observed a few times. This sequence joins TRBV9 and TRBJ2-7; D not resolved. V was pared by 3 bases and J by 9 bases, with 16 bases between. Germline CDR1 and CDR2: SGDLS and YYNGEE. The CDR3 sequence is 13 residues long. The CDR3 loop is CASSGAVPTSQYF. The DNA for the CDR3 is TGTGCCAGCAGCGGGGCGGTTCCTACGTCGCAGTACTTC.

The chain's CDR3 is CASSLAQAGGVRMNTEAFF. The CDR3 DNA sequence: TGTGCCAGCAGCTTAGCCCAGGCAGGGGGCGTCCGAATGAACACTGAAGCTTTCTTT. The rearrangement uses TRBV7-9 and TRBJ1-1, with 8 bases matching TRBD1. Trimming removed 0 bases from V and 0 bases from J; junction bases left unmatched: 12. Germline lookup yields CDR1 SEHNR and CDR2 FQNEAQ (reference sequence). The CDR3 contains 19 residues.